A single sample is the source of the 11 T cell receptor beta chains below, sequenced in a study of early T cells in non-severe SARS-CoV-2 infection. TCRdb itself ran the 5' RACE reads through MiXCR, one entry per CDR3 protein. The sample lists about 56,000 distinct CDR3 sequences, roughly 16% occurring once. The material was whole blood, obtained at baseline. The origin of the receptors is an adult who was a healthcare worker with PCR-confirmed SARS-CoV-2 infection or an uninfected control (not recorded which).

By frequency in the sample, this clonotype is medium-sized. The chain recombines TRBV19 with TRBJ1-2; possible D gene TRBD1, 5 bases. V gave up 5 bases and J gave up 3 bases, with 13 bases separating them. The length of the CDR3 is 14 residues. Per germline, CDR1 LNHDA and CDR2 SQIVND (reference sequence). In DNA, the CDR3 is TGTGCCAGTAGTGTCCGGGGACGGGACTATGGCTACACCTTC. Translating it yields CASSVRGRDYGYTF. Complete variable domain (other parts from reference TRBV19 and TRBJ1-2): DGGITQSPKYLFRKEGQNVTLSCEQNLNHDAMYWYRQDPGQGLRLIYYSQIVNDFQKGDIAEGYSVSREKKESFPLTVTSAQKNPTAFYLCASSVRGRDYGYTFGSGTRLTVV.

The chain joins TRBV7-8 to TRBJ2-4; no firm D call. Trimming removed 2 bases at V and 3 bases at J, with 11 bases between. The V gene's germline CDR1 is SGHVS and CDR2 FQNEAQ. CDR3 length: 15 amino acids. The CDR3 region has the DNA TGTGCCAGCAGCTTACACCTCCTCGGCAAAAACATTCAGTACTTC. Protein sequence: CASSLHLLGKNIQYF.

A few counts support this clonotype. The V and J genes are TRBV5-5 and TRBJ2-2; D perhaps matches TRBD2 (7 bases). Germline V CDR1 and CDR2: SGHKS, YYEKEE (reference sequence). Trimming removed 4 bases from V and 6 bases from J, with 16 bases in between. This CDR3 comprises 15 residues. The DNA of the CDR3 is TGTGCCAGCAGCCCGAGGGGGGGGCTCCCCGGGGAGCTGTTTTTT. Its protein is CASSPRGGLPGELFF.

This clonotype was detected only a few times. This chain uses TRBV5-1 with TRBJ1-6; weak D call: TRBD1 (6 bases). Germline CDR1 is SGHRS and CDR2 is YFSETQ. CDR3 length: 15 amino acids. V lost 1 base, J lost 4 bases, and 9 bases lay in between. This CDR3 reads CASSLQGPYNSPLHF. The CDR3 DNA reads TGCGCCAGCAGCTTGCAGGGGCCTTATAATTCACCCCTCCACTTT.

The rearrangement links TRBV29-1 to TRBJ1-1; the D is unclear. Germline loops: CDR1 SQVTM, CDR2 ANQGSEA. The CDR3 sequence is 13 residues long. Trimming pared 3 bases from V and 0 bases from J, leaving 8 bases between. The CDR3 nucleotides read TGCAGCGTTGAGCGTCCGATGAACACTGAAGCTTTCTTT. Translated: CSVERPMNTEAFF.

CDR3 residues: CASSYAGLSYEQYF. The CDR3 DNA reads TGTGCCAGCAGTTACGCAGGGTTGAGCTACGAGCAGTACTTC. The chain links TRBV6-2 or TRBV6-3 to TRBJ2-7, with D maybe TRBD1 (5 bases). CDR1 MNHEY and CDR2 SVGEGT come from the germline V gene. V was shortened by 2 bases and J by 3 bases, with 11 bases between the two germline ends. The CDR3 spans 14 residues.

The sample holds a few counts of this clonotype. One end of the junction does not line up with germline, which may come from a read error. V and J are TRBV7-2 and TRBJ2-7; TRBD1 aligns across 7 bases. The germline gives CDR1 SGHTA, CDR2 FQGNSA. This CDR3 is built from 11 residues. CDR3 amino acids: CASSPAGTAHF. In nucleotides, the CDR3 is TGTGCCAGCAGCCCCGCCGGGACAGCCCACTTC.

This chain joins TRBV7-9 and TRBJ2-7; D gene unclear. The CDR3 contains 13 residues. Germline values: CDR1 SEHNR, CDR2 FQNEAQ (reference sequence). Trimming removed 3 bases at V and 6 bases at J, with 12 bases between. The CDR3 here is CASSFDSSPEQYF. CDR3 in DNA: TGTGCCAGCAGCTTCGATTCGTCGCCCGAGCAGTACTTC.

In this sample, this clonotype turned up a few times. J is TRBJ1-1 and V is TRBV12-3 or TRBV12-4; unclear D gene. V dropped 0 bases and J dropped 3 bases, with 8 bases sitting between them. The CDR3 is 14 residues long. CDR3 in DNA: TGTGCCAGCAGTTTAGCCGACTGGGACACTGAAGCTTTCTTT. Translation gives CASSLADWDTEAFF.

This clonotype has a handful of counts. CDR3 nucleotide sequence: TGTGCCAGCAGACTCGACAACCACTATCGTGATACGCAGTATTTT. As protein: CASRLDNHYRDTQYF. The chain employs TRBV12-3 or TRBV12-4 and TRBJ2-3; D is undetermined. The CDR3 has 15 residues. V was shortened by 6 bases and J by 6 bases, with 19 bases between the two germline ends.

The sample holds a few counts of this clonotype. The V and J genes are TRBV12-3 or TRBV12-4 and TRBJ1-2, with D uncertain. CDR3 length equals 11 residues. Trimming took off 3 bases at V and 7 bases at J, with 6 bases between the two ends. The CDR3 DNA is TGTGCCAGCAGTTTTGAGTTTGGCTACACCTTC. Its protein product is CASSFEFGYTF.